This T cell receptor (beta chain) was sequenced in a study of blood T cell repertoires in COVID-19. Study details: Samples representing acute and convalescent COVID-19 were sourced from the United States, Italy and Spain.

This CDR3 comprises 15 residues. The V gene end was trimmed by 5 bases and the J gene end by 4 bases; junction bases not matched to a gene: 9. Germline CDR1 and CDR2: SGHNT and YYREEE (reference sequence). Recruitment covered about two dozen US areas and drew participants whose ages spanned roughly 18 to 89 years. Cohorts were determined from participant-reported clinical history. Authors' processing steps: Quantification of nucleated cells was approximated via reference gene primer amplification. Some clones are missing from TCRdb's copy, which holds only in-frame ones; the method was immunoSEQ multiplex PCR. V, J and clone size are those of that table, while D and trimming were read from the DNA. Found here are hundreds of thousands of clones, approximately 85% of them singletons; the top ten hold 2% to 2.5%.

The sequenced sample consisted of PBMCs or T cells enriched from blood (not recorded which). The clonotype comes from a woman aged 40 to 55 with acute COVID-19. The rearrangement links TRBV5-4 to TRBJ2-5, with 9 positions matching TRBD1. The CDR3 protein is CASSPGTGPLETQYF. The CDR3 DNA is TGTGCCAGCAGTCCCGGGACAGGGCCCCTAGAGACCCAGTACTTC.